These 13 T cell receptor beta chains were sequenced from one sample in a study of CD8+CD57+ T cells in acquired aplastic anemia. It was genomic DNA that served as the template for profiling TCR beta VDJ and CDR3. In TCRdb, the reads were re-called with MiXCR into one record per CDR3 protein. The table has about 180,000 distinct CDR3 sequences, 40% to 55% seen once. Sequenced sample: sorted CD4+, CD8+, or CD8+CD57+ T cells (not recorded which) from PBMCs. All receptors derive from a human donor in good health.

This clonotype turned up a few times. V and J are TRBV18 and TRBJ2-7; 8 nucleotides match TRBD1. V dropped 6 bases and J dropped 4; count of bases not matched to a gene: 5. The CDR3 has 13 residues. Germline V gene data show CDR1 as KGHSH and CDR2 as LQKENI. The CDR3, as DNA: TGTGCCAGCTCGAAAGACAGGGGTTACGAGCAGTACTTC. Translation gives CASSKDRGYEQYF.

As regards this clonotype: This may be a read error, as it is one base from a much larger clone. The chain joins TRBV11-3 to TRBJ2-1, with 8 bases fitting TRBD2. Germline V gives CDR1 SGHNT, CDR2 YENEEA. The CDR3 has 14 amino acids. V lost 5 bases and J lost 11; bases outside the gene matches: 11. The CDR3 bases are TGTGCCAGCAGCCATGGGACTAGTAGTAATCAGCAGTTCTTC. This codes for CASSHGTSSNQQFF. The full variable domain, its missing parts supplied by reference TRBV11-3 and TRBJ2-1, is EAGVVQSPRYKIIEKKQPVAFWCNPISGHNTLYWYLQNLGQGPELLIRYENEEAVDDSQLPKDRFSAERLKGVDSTLKIQPAELGDSAVYLCASSHGTSSNQQFFGPGTRLTVL.

This clonotype appeared a few times. V and J are TRBV18 and TRBJ1-5; TRBD1 is a possible D gene (5 bases). This CDR3 has 16 amino acids. V was pared by 2 bases and J by 0 bases, with 11 bases between. CDR1 and CDR2 (germline): KGHSH, LQKENI. The CDR3 is CASSPSGPNSNQPQHF. DNA for the CDR3: TGTGCCAGCTCACCATCGGGACCGAATAGCAATCAGCCCCAGCATTTT.

The gene calls are TRBV20-1 and TRBJ2-3; 8 nucleotides align to TRBD2. The germline V gene encodes CDR1 DFQATT and CDR2 SNEGSKA (reference sequence). After removal of 0 bases from V and 5 bases from J, the junction contained 7 bases not matched to a gene. This CDR3 spans 15 amino acids. The CDR3 bases are TGCAGTGCTAGAGATCTCAGCGGGGGTCAAGATACGCAGTATTTT. This translates into CSARDLSGGQDTQYF.

CDR3 nucleotide sequence: TGCAGTGCAAGGGACAGGGGGCTAGGAAGGACCGGGGAGCTGTTTTTT. Residues: CSARDRGLGRTGELFF. The V gene is TRBV20-1, the J gene TRBJ2-2; 12 positions match TRBD1. Germline lookup yields CDR1 DFQATT and CDR2 SNEGSKA (reference sequence). The CDR3 covers 16 residues. With 6 bases clipped from V and 5 bases from J, the junction kept 10 bases outside the gene matches.

This clonotype was found many times. The rearrangement uses TRBV10-3 and TRBJ2-7, with 8 bases fitting TRBD2. The CDR3 totals 12 residues. Germline V gives CDR1 ENHRY, CDR2 SYGVKD. The ends lost 11 bases at V and 1 base at J; junction bases unmatched: 4. The CDR3 loop reads CALSGNSYEQYF. The CDR3 DNA follows: TGTGCCCTTAGCGGGAATTCCTACGAGCAGTACTTC.

This clonotype was seen ten or more times. The CDR3 sequence: CASSVERRYEQYF. The CDR3 DNA reads as TGTGCCAGCAGTGTCGAGCGTCGGTACGAGCAGTACTTC. The V gene is TRBV2, the J gene TRBJ2-7, with D unresolved. Germline CDR1 SNHLY, CDR2 FYNNEI. This CDR3 is built from 13 residues. V was clipped by 4 bases and J by 4 bases, with 11 bases between them.

This clonotype has ten or more counts. V usage is TRBV7-9 and J usage is TRBJ2-5; TRBD1 matches at 9 bases. CDR3 size: 15 residues. Trimming at V came to 5 bases and at J to 5 bases, leaving 9 bases not matched to a gene. In germline, CDR1 is SEHNR, CDR2 FQNEAQ (reference sequence). CDR3 sequence reads: CASSPGDRVSETQYF. DNA for the CDR3: TGTGCCAGCAGCCCCGGGGACAGGGTATCGGAGACCCAGTACTTC.

Ten or more counts support this clonotype. V usage is TRBV5-6 and J usage is TRBJ2-3; a weak D match, TRBD2 (6 bases). The CDR3 is made up of 16 amino acids. Trimming stripped 0 bases from V and 5 bases from J, with 16 bases between. Germline CDR1 SGHDT, CDR2 YYEEEE. This chain's CDR3 is CASSLAVRRALDTQYF. The CDR3 nucleotides are TGTGCCAGCAGCTTGGCTGTACGGAGGGCCCTAGATACGCAGTATTTT.

The CDR3, as DNA: TGTGCCAGCAGCTTAGCGACTAGCGGAGCTAGCACAGATACGCAGTATTTT. As protein: CASSLATSGASTDTQYF. This rearrangement joins TRBV7-6 to TRBJ2-3; 9 positions match TRBD2. The CDR3 consists of 17 residues. The germline CDR1 and CDR2 sequences are SGHVS and FNYEAQ. With V trimmed by 0 bases and J by 0 bases, 4 bases remained unmatched.

The chain has TRBV24-1 and TRBJ2-1; D possibly matches TRBD1 or TRBD2 (6 bases each). The CDR3 is made up of 14 amino acids. Trimming took 9 bases from V and 6 from J, leaving 17 bases between them. Germline V gene sequence: CDR1 KGHDR, CDR2 SFDVKD. The CDR3: CATRVGGLCNEQFF. CDR3 in DNA: TGTGCCACCCGTGTCGGGGGCTTGTGCAATGAGCAGTTCTTC.

The gene calls are TRBV5-5 and TRBJ2-7; the D gene is possibly TRBD2 (6 bases). Trimming cost V 4 bases and J 1 base, with 15 bases left between them. The CDR3 contains 15 residues. CDR1 is SGHKS, CDR2 YYEKEE, per germline (reference sequence). CDR3 protein: CASSPHRGLSYEQYF. As DNA, the CDR3 is TGTGCCAGCAGCCCTCACCGGGGACTGTCCTACGAGCAGTACTTC.

This clonotype turned up a few times. A much larger clonotype is one base distant, so this may be a read error. The V and J genes are TRBV20-1 and TRBJ2-2; D is perhaps TRBD1 (5 bases). Germline assignment: CDR1 DFQATT and CDR2 SNEGSKA (reference sequence). CDR3 length: 14 residues. CDR3 loop: CGGSAGMNTGELFF. In nucleotides, the CDR3 is TGCGGTGGATCGGCAGGGATGAACACCGGGGAGCTGTTTTTT.